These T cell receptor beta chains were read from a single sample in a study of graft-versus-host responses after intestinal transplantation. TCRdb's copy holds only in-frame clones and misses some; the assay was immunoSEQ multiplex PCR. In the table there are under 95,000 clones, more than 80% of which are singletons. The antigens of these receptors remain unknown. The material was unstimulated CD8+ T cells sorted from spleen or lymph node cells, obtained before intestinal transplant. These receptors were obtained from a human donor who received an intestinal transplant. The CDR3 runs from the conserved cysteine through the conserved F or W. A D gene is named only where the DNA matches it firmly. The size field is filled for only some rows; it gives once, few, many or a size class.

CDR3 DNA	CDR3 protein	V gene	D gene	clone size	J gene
TGCGCCAGCAGTGAGCAACAGGGCTGGGCTCAGCCCCAGCATTTT	CASSEQQGWAQPQHF	TRBV10-2	NA	NA	TRBJ1-5
TGTGCCAGCAGCTCCCAGGGTCGAGTCTCCTACGAGCAGTACTTC	CASSSQGRVSYEQYF	TRBV12-1	NA	few	TRBJ2-7
TGTGCCAGCAGAGCTTTTTTCTCCTCCTACGAGCAGTACTTC	CASRAFFSSYEQYF	TRBV27	NA	NA	TRBJ2-7
TGTGCCAGCAGTGAAGTAGCGGGAGGGGGGGGCAAAAACATTCAGTACTTC	CASSEVAGGGGKNIQYF	TRBV6-1	TRBD2	few	TRBJ2-4
TGTGCCAGCAGCACCGGGACATTCCTCTACGAGCAGTACTTC	CASSTGTFLYEQYF	TRBV6-1	NA	NA	TRBJ2-7
TGTGCCAGCAGCGGGAATACTGGGGCCTACAATGAGCAGTTCTTC	CASSGNTGAYNEQFF	TRBV6-5	NA	few	TRBJ2-1
TGTGCCATCAGTGGAGAAAACACCATATATTTT	CAISGENTIYF	TRBV10-3	NA	NA	TRBJ1-3
TGTGCCAGCAGCTTAGTACTAGCGGGAGCACCCACAGATACGCAGTATTTT	CASSLVLAGAPTDTQYF	TRBV7-8	TRBD2	NA	TRBJ2-3
TGTGCCAGCAGCATGGACAGGGCGCTCTACGAGCAGTACTTC	CASSMDRALYEQYF	TRBV5-6	TRBD1	NA	TRBJ2-7
TGTGCCAGCGTTGAGCAAAACACTGAAGCTTTCTTT	CASVEQNTEAFF	TRBV28	NA	few	TRBJ1-1
TGTGCCAGCGGAGCAGGGGAAAGCACAGATACGCAGTATTTT	CASGAGESTDTQYF	TRBV6-1	NA	NA	TRBJ2-3
TGTGCCAGCAGCAAACTCGGTCCCGAGCAGTACTTC	CASSKLGPEQYF	TRBV6-5	NA	once	TRBJ2-7
TGTGCCAGCAGTGAAGCGTGGGGAGTCCATGGCTACACCTTC	CASSEAWGVHGYTF	TRBV6-1	NA	NA	TRBJ1-2
TGTGCCAGCAGCGTCACTAGCGGGGGGAGAGGGGAGCTGTTTTTT	CASSVTSGGRGELFF	TRBV9	TRBD2	NA	TRBJ2-2
TGTGCCAGCAGACGGGACAGGGGAGGCAATCAGCCCCAGCATTTT	CASRRDRGGNQPQHF	TRBV6-5	TRBD1	NA	TRBJ1-5
TGCAGCGTTGGCCGGGAGTATGAAGCTTTCTTT	CSVGREYEAFF	TRBV29-1	NA	NA	TRBJ1-1
TGCGCCAGCAGCCAAGTGGCAGGGAAAAGAACTCTGAACACTGAAGCTTTCTTT	CASSQVAGKRTLNTEAFF	TRBV4-1	NA	NA	TRBJ1-1
TGTGCCATCAGACCCAGGATGGGGGAGGGACAGGGTAGTTTT	CAIRPRMGEGQGSF	TRBV27	TRBD1	NA	TRBJ1-4
TGTGCCAGCAGCCCCCCCCGACTAGCGGGAAACAGGAACGAGCAGTACTTC	CASSPPRLAGNRNEQYF	TRBV9	TRBD2	NA	TRBJ2-7
TGTGCCAGCAGTCTCTCGTCGGGGGGCACCGGGGAGCTGTTTTTT	CASSLSSGGTGELFF	TRBV28	TRBD2	NA	TRBJ2-2
TGTGCCAGCAGCCCCTATGGGACAACCCCAGATACGCAGTATTTT	CASSPYGTTPDTQYF	TRBV7-2	NA	NA	TRBJ2-3
TGTGCCAGCAGTGGGGACAGGGGTGGCTACACAAACACCGGGGAGCTGTTTTTT	CASSGDRGGYTNTGELFF	TRBV6-1	TRBD1	NA	TRBJ2-2